This note documents a single TCR beta chain sequence. With V trimmed by 5 bases and J by 3 bases, 9 bases remained unmatched. CDR3 length: 15 residues. Per germline, CDR1 MNHEY and CDR2 SMNVEV (reference sequence). The data belong to a study of blood T cell repertoires in COVID-19. The overall study: Acute-phase and convalescent COVID-19 samples originated in the United States, Italy and Spain.

Profiled with immunoSEQ multiplex PCR; TCRdb holds only in-frame clones, not every one. The repertoire holds hundreds of thousands of clones, about nine tenths seen once, with roughly 12% in the top ten. The specimen sequenced was peripheral blood. This sequence was found in a woman in her forties or fifties with COVID-19, enrolled during active disease. The rearrangement links TRBV27 to TRBJ2-7; 8 positions agree with TRBD1. The CDR3 region has the DNA TGTGCCAGCAGTCAGAAGGGGACAGGCAGCTACGAGCAGTACTTC. It codes for CASSQKGTGSYEQYF.